The 22 T cell receptor beta chains given below trace back to one sample, sequenced in a study of CD8 T cells in ankylosing spondylitis. TCRdb reprocessed the 5' RACE reads with MiXCR, giving one entry per CDR3 protein. The data hold 150,000 to 200,000 distinct CDR3 sequences, with roughly 12% observed a single time. Sequencing was done on a sample of blood, either unsorted or a sorted T cell fraction (not recorded which). These receptor sequences come from a male donor with ankylosing spondylitis or in good health (not recorded which).

This clonotype has at least ten counts. The V call is TRBV5-6, the J call TRBJ2-7, with 12 bases lining up with TRBD2. Germline lookup yields CDR1 SGHDT and CDR2 YYEEEE. The CDR3 runs to 17 residues. J lost 3 bases, V lost 1 base, and 8 bases had no gene match. The CDR3 loop is CASSLRTSGRLFYEQYF. In DNA, the CDR3 is TGTGCCAGCAGCTTGAGAACTAGCGGGAGGTTGTTCTACGAGCAGTACTTC.

There are a few counts of this clonotype. The V gene is TRBV7-9, the J gene TRBJ1-2; TRBD1 is a possible D gene (6 bases). This CDR3 is 13 amino acids long. V was clipped by 5 bases and J by 4 bases, with 11 bases between them. The germline gives CDR1 SEHNR, CDR2 FQNEAQ (reference sequence). CDR3 protein: CASSPGVGYGYTF. The DNA for the CDR3 is TGTGCCAGCAGCCCAGGGGTGGGCTATGGCTACACCTTC. The whole variable domain, filled in from reference TRBV7-9 and TRBJ1-2, reads DTGVSQNPRHKITKRGQNVTFRCDPISEHNRLYWYRQTLGQGPEFLTYFQNEAQLEKSRLLSDRFSAERPKGSFSTLEIQRTEQGDSAMYLCASSPGVGYGYTFGSGTRLTVV.

This clonotype was detected many times. V is TRBV6-5 and J is TRBJ2-7, with TRBD1 as a possible D gene (5 bases). V lost 2 bases and J 6 bases, leaving 14 bases between the germline ends. Looked up from germline, CDR1 is MNHEY and CDR2 is SVGAGI. The CDR3 length is 14 residues. CDR3 amino acids: CASSYQGAGIEQYF. The CDR3 DNA is TGTGCCAGCAGTTACCAAGGGGCAGGGATCGAGCAGTACTTC.

The V gene is TRBV20-1, the J gene TRBJ2-7; D gene uncertain. Germline V gene data show CDR1 as DFQATT and CDR2 as SNEGSKA (reference sequence). This CDR3 region has 12 residues. V dropped 3 bases and J dropped 0 bases, with 6 bases sitting between them. The CDR3 coding sequence is TGCAGTGCTAGTAGGAGCTCCTACGAGCAGTACTTC. Translated, it gives CSASRSSYEQYF.

Ten or more counts support this clonotype. V and J are TRBV30 and TRBJ1-2; D is uncertain. Germline V gene lookup returns CDR1 GTSNPN and CDR2 SVGIG (reference sequence). Trimming took off 4 bases at V and 3 bases at J, with 15 bases between the two ends. This CDR3 spans 14 amino acids. This CDR3 is CAWTHAGIYYGYTF. The CDR3 DNA follows: TGTGCCTGGACCCACGCCGGGATCTACTATGGCTACACCTTC.

This clonotype was counted a few times. V gene TRBV7-2 combines with J gene TRBJ1-1, with a weak D call TRBD1 (5 bases). V shed 6 bases and J shed 0 bases, with 8 bases lying between them. CDR1 is SGHTA and CDR2 is FQGNSA in the germline V gene. The CDR3 consists of 13 residues. The CDR3: CASRRQLNTEAFF. The CDR3 bases are TGTGCCAGCAGAAGACAGTTGAACACTGAAGCTTTCTTT.

This clonotype showed up many times. The chain has TRBV5-1 and TRBJ2-5; perhaps TRBD1 as D (6 bases). Deletions cut 3 bases from V and 5 bases from J, with 14 bases between. The CDR3 is 14 amino acids. The germline V gene has CDR1 SGHRS and CDR2 YFSETQ. CDR3 in amino acids: CASSSQGGEETQYF. CDR3 in DNA: TGCGCCAGCAGCTCACAGGGTGGTGAGGAGACCCAGTACTTC.

The rearrangement joins TRBV9 to TRBJ2-7; TRBD2 matches at 8 bases. Germline trimming cut 2 bases from V and 2 bases from J; bases unmatched to any gene: 9. The CDR3 runs 16 residues. In germline, CDR1 is SGDLS, CDR2 YYNGEE. The CDR3 reads CASSVGPGLETYEQYF. The CDR3 DNA follows: TGTGCCAGCAGCGTCGGTCCGGGACTAGAAACCTACGAGCAGTACTTC.

The rearrangement uses TRBV7-9 and TRBJ2-5; 7 bases fit TRBD2. CDR1 is SEHNR and CDR2 is FQNEAQ in the germline V gene (reference sequence). V lost 1 base to trimming and J lost 4 bases; unmatched junction nucleotides: 6. The CDR3 is 15 amino acids. CDR3 in amino acids: CASSLVAGESETQYF. For the CDR3, the DNA is TGTGCCAGCAGCTTAGTGGCGGGAGAATCAGAGACCCAGTACTTC.

The rearrangement links TRBV6-5 to TRBJ2-7; TRBD2 is a possible D gene (6 bases). Per the germline V gene, CDR1 is MNHEY and CDR2 is SVGAGI. The length of the CDR3 is 13 residues. V was pared by 4 bases and J by 3 bases, with 10 bases between. The CDR3 nucleotides read TGTGCCAGCAGTTGCCGAGCGGGCTACGAGCAGTACTTC. It encodes CASSCRAGYEQYF.

This clonotype was counted at least ten times. The V call is TRBV9, the J call TRBJ2-1, with 10 bases aligning to TRBD2. This CDR3 has 15 residues. The J segment lost 10 bases and the V segment lost 0 bases, leaving 7 bases of the junction unmatched. From germline, CDR1 is SGDLS and CDR2 YYNGEE. DNA for the CDR3: TGTGCCAGCAGCGTAGGTGCTAGCGGGAGATCCGAGCAGTTCTTC. Translated, it gives CASSVGASGRSEQFF. Combining the CDR3 with reference TRBV9 and TRBJ2-1 gives the whole variable domain DSGVTQTPKHLITATGQRVTLRCSPRSGDLSVYWYQQSLDQGLQFLIQYYNGEERAKGNILERFSAQQFPDLHSELNLSSLELGDSALYFCASSVGASGRSEQFFGPGTRLTVL.

This clonotype was seen a handful of times. This sequence joins TRBV28 and TRBJ2-5, with D maybe TRBD2 (7 bases). CDR1 and CDR2 (germline): MDHEN, SYDVKM. V was pared by 3 bases and J by 1 base, with 12 bases between. The CDR3 extends over 15 amino acids. CDR3 DNA sequence: TGTGCCAGCAGTTTCAAGGGGGGGGTCCAAGAGACCCAGTACTTC. Protein sequence: CASSFKGGVQETQYF.

The sample holds many counts of this clonotype. The J gene is TRBJ1-1, the V gene TRBV2, with D tentatively TRBD1 (6 bases). Germline V gene data show CDR1 as SNHLY and CDR2 as FYNNEI. CDR3 length equals 12 residues. V lost 6 bases and J 8 bases, leaving 13 bases between the germline ends. The CDR3 sequence is CASRGGDREAFF. DNA for the CDR3: TGTGCCAGCAGAGGGGGGGACCGAGAAGCTTTCTTT. The full variable domain, with the rest looked up from reference TRBV2 and TRBJ1-1, is EPEVTQTPSHQVTQMGQEVILRCVPISNHLYFYWYRQILGQKVEFLVSFYNNEISEKSEIFDDQFSVERPDGSNFTLKIRSTKLEDSAMYFCASRGGDREAFFGQGTRLTVV.

The chain couples TRBV20-1 to TRBJ2-1, with 13 bases matching TRBD2. Unmatched junction bases numbered 8, after V lost 1 base and J lost 8 bases. Germline CDR1 DFQATT, CDR2 SNEGSKA (reference sequence). The CDR3 extends over 16 amino acids. CDR3 DNA: TGCAGTGCTAGAGCTCCGGGACTAGCGGGAATGGATGAGCAGTTCTTC. Its translation: CSARAPGLAGMDEQFF.

The gene calls are TRBV9 and TRBJ2-1; 8 bases agree with TRBD2. The germline CDR1 and CDR2 sequences are SGDLS and YYNGEE. J lost 7 bases, V lost 4 bases, and 10 bases had no gene match. This CDR3 comprises 15 residues. CDR3 protein: CASSTGGVEWNEQFF. CDR3 in DNA: TGTGCCAGCAGCACGGGGGGGGTGGAGTGGAATGAGCAGTTCTTC. Full variable domain (outside the CDR3, taken from reference TRBV9 and TRBJ2-1): DSGVTQTPKHLITATGQRVTLRCSPRSGDLSVYWYQQSLDQGLQFLIQYYNGEERAKGNILERFSAQQFPDLHSELNLSSLELGDSALYFCASSTGGVEWNEQFFGPGTRLTVL.

This clonotype was seen many times. The chain joins TRBV5-8 to TRBJ1-5; D is uncertain. The germline V and J ends were trimmed by 1 base and 0 bases, with 8 bases remaining between them. Germline V lookup: CDR1 SGHTS, CDR2 YDEGEE. The CDR3 has 15 amino acids. The CDR3 DNA reads TGTGCCAGCAGCTTGAGGGCCCCTAGCAATCAGCCCCAGCATTTT. It is translated as CASSLRAPSNQPQHF.

This clonotype showed up just a few times. This chain joins TRBV5-6 and TRBJ2-3; tentatively, D is TRBD1 (6 bases). The germline V gene encodes CDR1 SGHDT and CDR2 YYEEEE. Trimming removed 0 bases from V and 2 bases from J, with 10 bases in between. The CDR3 loop spans 15 amino acids. The CDR3 loop is CASSLESGDTDTQYF. The CDR3 DNA sequence: TGTGCCAGCAGCTTGGAGTCAGGGGACACAGATACGCAGTATTTT. The entire variable domain, with the rest obtained from reference TRBV5-6 and TRBJ2-3, is as follows: DAGVTQSPTHLIKTRGQQVTLRCSPKSGHDTVSWYQQALGQGPQFIFQYYEEEERQRGNFPDRFSGHQFPNYSSELNVNALLLGDSALYLCASSLESGDTDTQYFGPGTRLTVL.

Many counts were recorded for this clonotype. The J gene is TRBJ2-5, the V gene TRBV3-1; possibly TRBD1 for D (6 bases). The CDR3 runs 15 residues. In germline, CDR1 is LGHDT, CDR2 YNNKEL (reference sequence). Trimming stripped 2 bases from V and 6 bases from J, with 16 bases between. The CDR3 DNA reads as TGTGCCAGCAGCCAACCCCGACAGGCCCCGCAGACCCAGTACTTC. It yields the protein CASSQPRQAPQTQYF.

Ten or more counts support this clonotype. The CDR3: CSQRSGGYNEQFF. The DNA of the CDR3 is TGCAGTCAAAGGAGCGGGGGGTACAATGAGCAGTTCTTC. J is TRBJ2-1 and V is TRBV20-1, with TRBD2 identical over 9 bases. The J segment lost 4 bases and the V segment lost 8 bases, leaving 6 bases of the junction unmatched. Germline CDR1 reads DFQATT; CDR2 reads SNEGSKA (reference sequence). The CDR3 runs 13 residues.

This clonotype came up many times. The rearrangement links TRBV6-5 to TRBJ2-1; D remains ambiguous. The CDR3 covers 12 residues. CDR1 MNHEY and CDR2 SVGAGI come from the germline V gene. V was clipped by 6 bases and J by 4 bases, with 7 bases between them. The CDR3 DNA reads as TGTGCCAGCAGGGACGGTTACAATGAGCAGTTCTTC. Translating it yields CASRDGYNEQFF.

This clonotype was detected many times. The chain combines TRBV12-3 or TRBV12-4 with TRBJ2-3; weak D call: TRBD2 (6 bases). V lost 6 bases to trimming and J lost 2 bases, with 12 bases between them. This CDR3 is built from 14 residues. The CDR3 protein is CASRSGLVTDTQYF. The CDR3 coding sequence is TGTGCCAGCAGGTCGGGACTCGTCACAGATACGCAGTATTTT.

The V call is TRBV15, the J call TRBJ2-5; TRBD2 matches 8 bases. J was trimmed by 2 bases and V by 0 bases; bases with no gene match: 11. This CDR3 is 18 amino acids long. CDR1 is LNHNV, CDR2 YYDKDF, per germline (reference sequence). The CDR3 sequence: CATSRDKSGGGLQETQYF. The CDR3 DNA reads as TGTGCCACCAGCAGAGATAAATCCGGGGGGGGACTACAAGAGACCCAGTACTTC.